These T cell receptor beta chains were read from a single sample in a study of blood T cell repertoires in COVID-19. The protocol was immunoSEQ multiplex PCR, while the TCRdb copy is restricted to in-frame clones and leaves out a portion. The sample consists of 30,000 to 40,000 clones, nearly 95% of them appearing once. The sequenced sample consisted of peripheral blood. All receptors come from a human donor in a cohort sampled during active COVID-19. Both conserved end residues are trimmed from each CDR3. Each record gives: V gene, J gene, CDR3 protein.

>TRBV12-3/TRBV12-4|TRBJ2-7
ASSFRVNYEQY
>TRBV11-2|TRBJ2-7
ASGDSGGTYEQY
>TRBV27|TRBJ2-7
ASSQGGYEQY
>TRBV20-1|TRBJ1-6
SASAGVNSPLH
>TRBV6-5|TRBJ1-3
ASNAVHSGNTIY
>TRBV12-5|TRBJ1-3
ASGLEQGAIY
>TRBV27|TRBJ1-5
ASRTTGGNQPQH
>TRBV5-1|TRBJ2-3
ASRNDGGSTDTQY
>TRBV10-1|TRBJ1-1
ASSESMAGTEAF
>TRBV30|TRBJ1-1
AWTLRWGRGTEAF
>TRBV6-5|TRBJ1-6
ASSDRWQVSPLH
>TRBV11-3|TRBJ2-1
ASSSQSAAEQF
>TRBV9|TRBJ1-1
ASSVDGSNTEAF
>TRBV15|TRBJ1-5
ATSMGRGSHQPQH
>TRBV9|TRBJ2-1
ASSVSKLGLAYNEQF
>TRBV7-3|TRBJ2-2
ASSSLALAGGPIGELF
>TRBV5-6|TRBJ2-7
ASSFTGSSYEQY
>TRBV4-1|TRBJ2-3
ASSQDLAGGPTDTQY
>TRBV27|TRBJ2-1
ASSGVRGARNEQF
>TRBV19|TRBJ1-5
ASSITGSNQPQH
>TRBV7-9|TRBJ1-4
ASSLGTGLGEKLF
>TRBV6-1|TRBJ2-7
ASSESGLAPAYEQY
>TRBV5-1|TRBJ2-2
ASSLAQVSGELF
>TRBV19|TRBJ2-7
ASSSRAGAYEQY
>TRBV12-3/TRBV12-4|TRBJ2-2
ATYEAGELF
>TRBV15|TRBJ1-5
ATSRGGGSGQPQH
>TRBV7-8|TRBJ2-5
ASSFDSGTSETQY
>TRBV11-2|TRBJ2-3
ASSLITGDTDTQY
>TRBV13|TRBJ2-3
ASSLRTSGGPDTQY
>TRBV18|TRBJ2-2
ASSPDGSSGELF
>TRBV7-8|TRBJ2-3
ASSSTLAGVTDTQY
>TRBV5-1|TRBJ1-4
ASSLQGTNEKLF